This TCR beta chain came from a study of shared clonotypes between healthy human individuals. The wider study: Donors had three CD4 naive, three CD4 memory, two CD8 naive and one CD8 memory plate apiece. Study findings and constraints: Non-shared clonotypes were found to have lower generation probabilities than the clonotypes that were shared by all four of the sorted-subset donors.

Selected positively for CCR7 and CD45RO-negative, naive CD8 cells excluded terminally differentiated effector memory CD45RA+ cells. The donors were adults (healthy and HIV-negative) with no recent acute infections or vaccinations. The germline gives CDR1 SQVTM, CDR2 ANQGSEA. The CDR3 is 16 residues long. V gave up 4 bases and J gave up 5 bases; unmatched junction bases: 11. Comments on this clone: Antigen: not known.

How the authors handled the data: ImmunoSEQ junction-only sequences lacked quality scores, so their filtering differed. Assay used: immunoSEQ multiplex PCR; TCRdb lists only in-frame clones, some missing. The V and J calls and clone size come from that table; D and trimming were worked out from the DNA. In the table there are about 680,000 clones, about 91% of which are singletons. Source material: naive CD8+ T cells sorted from blood. The TCR originated in a man aged 25 to 40 in good health. This sequence joins TRBV29-1 and TRBJ2-5; 12 bases match TRBD2. The CDR3: CSVGSASGRAEETQYF. The CDR3 bases are TGCAGCGTTGGATCGGCTAGCGGGAGGGCCGAGGAGACCCAGTACTTC.